The clone carrying this T cell receptor (beta chain) came up once. Germline assignment: CDR1 LNHDA and CDR2 SQIVND (reference sequence). There are 16 residues in the CDR3. J gave up 7 bases and V 6 bases, and 10 bases lay outside the gene matches. These data are taken from a study of blood T cell repertoires in COVID-19. Background on the study: Acute and convalescent COVID-19 specimens originated in the United States, Italy and Spain. From T cells, B-cell-depleted T cells, or PBMCs came the material, which was cDNA or gDNA.

Generated by immunoSEQ multiplex PCR, the TCRdb table keeps only in-frame clones and is missing some. The repertoire has a few hundred thousand clones, around 89% of them found once; the top ten carry approximately 2.1%. Those enrolled in Seattle joined during active infection and were followed longitudinally afterward. This rearrangement joins TRBV19 to TRBJ1-6, with 9 nucleotides matching TRBD1. This TCR was recovered from a woman aged 60-70 years with COVID-19, enrolled during active disease. The specimen was peripheral blood. CDR3: CASSYPPGTGNSPLHF. DNA of the CDR3: TGTGCCAGTAGCTACCCCCCCGGGACAGGGAATTCACCCCTCCACTTT.